What follows is one TCR beta chain and its context. The germline CDR1 and CDR2 sequences are LNHDA and SQIVND (reference sequence). The CDR3 consists of 14 residues. The V and J ends lost 7 bases and 4 bases respectively, with 14 bases between them. The data were taken from a study of control samples from healthy donors and cancer patients. Using immunoSEQ multiplex PCR, the repertoire was profiled, and TCRdb retains in-frame clones only, with some absent. The data show about 200,000 clones, about 90% seen once. The TCR was taken from a man aged 30-40 years in good health. The chain employs TRBV19 and TRBJ1-5; D perhaps matches TRBD1 (5 bases). Sample: blood. The DNA of the CDR3 is TGTGCCAGTACCCACAGGCGCCAAAATCAGCCCCAGCATTTT. Its translation is CASTHRRQNQPQHF.